This TCR beta chain was identified during a study of T cells in Graves' hyperthyroidism and ophthalmopathy. Amplification targeted TCR beta CDR3 regions from RNA transcripts. Using the HTBI primer set, a first-round RT-PCR was run on the TCR CDR3. TCRdb called the multiplex PCR reads again in MiXCR, with one record for every CDR3 protein. The top ten clones hold 45% to 50% of a sample with 450,000 to 500,000 distinct CDR3 sequences, less than 25% of them seen once. V dropped 2 bases and J dropped 2; count of bases not matched to a gene: 5. CDR3 length: 15 amino acids. Germline V gene data show CDR1 as SNHLY and CDR2 as FYNNEI.

The sequence derives from a woman aged 70-85 years with Graves' ophthalmopathy. Sequenced sample: blood. V gene TRBV2 combines with J gene TRBJ2-7; 8 positions match TRBD2. This CDR3 is CASSERLAGPYEQYF. CDR3 bases: TGTGCCAGCAGTGAAAGGCTAGCGGGCCCCTACGAGCAGTACTTC.